A selection of T cell receptor beta chains follows, all from one sample in a study of response to subunit inactivated influenza vaccine. MiXCR was run by TCRdb on the RT-PCR reads, yielding one entry per CDR3 protein. Of about 520,000 distinct CDR3 sequences in the sample, about 25% were seen once. The sample was CD4+ T cells sorted from PBMCs, taken 5 days after vaccination. The receptors were sampled from a man in his fifties who received an inactivated influenza vaccine. CDR3s include the opening cysteine and the closing phenylalanine or tryptophan. A D gene is named only where the DNA matches it firmly. Clone size is stated in some rows and not others, as once, few, many or a class when expanded.

CDR3nt: TGTGCCTGGAGTGTACTGGGGATACCTCAGCCCCAGCATTTT
CDR3aa: CAWSVLGIPQPQHF
v_gene: TRBV30
abundance: .
j_gene: TRBJ1-5
d_gene: .

CDR3nt: TGTGCCAGCAGCCCACCTACCGCCGAGCAGTACTTC
CDR3aa: CASSPPTAEQYF
v_gene: TRBV7-2
abundance: many
j_gene: TRBJ2-7
d_gene: .

CDR3nt: TGTGCCAGCAGCTTATCAAAGGCGGTATCTGGGGCCAACGTCCTGACTTTC
CDR3aa: CASSLSKAVSGANVLTF
v_gene: TRBV7-9
abundance: few
j_gene: TRBJ2-6
d_gene: .

CDR3nt: TGTGCCAGCAGCTCCCCACGAGGCTCTGGGGCCAACGTCCTGACTTTC
CDR3aa: CASSSPRGSGANVLTF
v_gene: TRBV11-2
abundance: few
j_gene: TRBJ2-6
d_gene: .

CDR3nt: TGCAGTGCTAGAGATATGAGGGAAGGGAGTGAAGCTTTCTTT
CDR3aa: CSARDMREGSEAFF
v_gene: TRBV20-1
abundance: .
j_gene: TRBJ1-1
d_gene: .

CDR3nt: TGTGCCAGCAGCTCAGGAAGACTATCCACCTACGAGCAGTACTTC
CDR3aa: CASSSGRLSTYEQYF
v_gene: TRBV5-6
abundance: .
j_gene: TRBJ2-7
d_gene: .

CDR3nt: TGCAGTGGCACTAGAGTAGGCACAGATACGCAGTATTTT
CDR3aa: CSGTRVGTDTQYF
v_gene: TRBV20-1
abundance: .
j_gene: TRBJ2-3
d_gene: .

CDR3nt: TGCAGTGCTAGACTCAGAGTAACTAATTCACCCCTCCACTTT
CDR3aa: CSARLRVTNSPLHF
v_gene: TRBV20-1
abundance: few
j_gene: TRBJ1-6
d_gene: .

CDR3nt: TGTGCCAGCAGTTTAGAGGGAGGGTTCAATGAGCAGTTCTTC
CDR3aa: CASSLEGGFNEQFF
v_gene: TRBV12-3/TRBV12-4
abundance: .
j_gene: TRBJ2-1
d_gene: TRBD2

CDR3nt: TGCAGTGCAGGCCTAGCGGGAGGGGTCGACAATGAGCAGTTCTTC
CDR3aa: CSAGLAGGVDNEQFF
v_gene: TRBV20-1
abundance: few
j_gene: TRBJ2-1
d_gene: TRBD2

CDR3nt: TGTGCCAGCAGTTTGAGGAGGGACTACGAGCAGTACTTC
CDR3aa: CASSLRRDYEQYF
v_gene: TRBV27
abundance: .
j_gene: TRBJ2-7
d_gene: .

CDR3nt: TGTGCCAGCAGTTTATCAGCGGGAGGACACCATCATGAGCAGTTCTTC
CDR3aa: CASSLSAGGHHHEQFF
v_gene: TRBV28
abundance: .
j_gene: TRBJ2-1
d_gene: TRBD2

CDR3nt: TGTGCCAGCAGTCCCCGGTGGGCTGGAAACACCATATATTTT
CDR3aa: CASSPRWAGNTIYF
v_gene: TRBV12-3/TRBV12-4
abundance: .
j_gene: TRBJ1-3
d_gene: .

CDR3nt: TGCAGTGCTAGTCCTAGCTACGAGCAGTACTTC
CDR3aa: CSASPSYEQYF
v_gene: TRBV20-1
abundance: .
j_gene: TRBJ2-7
d_gene: .

CDR3nt: TGCGCCAGCAGCTTGGTGTGGGACCAAGAGACCCAGTACTTC
CDR3aa: CASSLVWDQETQYF
v_gene: TRBV5-1
abundance: .
j_gene: TRBJ2-5
d_gene: .

CDR3nt: TGCAGTGCTAGGTTATTGGGGTCCTACGAGCAGTACTTC
CDR3aa: CSARLLGSYEQYF
v_gene: TRBV20-1
abundance: .
j_gene: TRBJ2-7
d_gene: .

CDR3nt: TGTGCCAGCAGCTTAGATCTAGCGGAATACAATGAGCAGTTCTTC
CDR3aa: CASSLDLAEYNEQFF
v_gene: TRBV7-2
abundance: .
j_gene: TRBJ2-1
d_gene: TRBD2

CDR3nt: TGTGCCAGCAGTGAAAGACAGGGGTTCAACTATGGCTACACCTTC
CDR3aa: CASSERQGFNYGYTF
v_gene: TRBV6-1
abundance: .
j_gene: TRBJ1-2
d_gene: TRBD1

CDR3nt: TGTGCCAGCAGTTTCTATTCTGGGGGGCGTGAGCAGTACTTC
CDR3aa: CASSFYSGGREQYF
v_gene: TRBV12-3/TRBV12-4
abundance: few
j_gene: TRBJ2-7
d_gene: .

CDR3nt: TGTGCCAGCAGCGCTGGGGACTTTCAAAAAACAGATACGCAGTATTTT
CDR3aa: CASSAGDFQKTDTQYF
v_gene: TRBV11-3
abundance: .
j_gene: TRBJ2-3
d_gene: .

CDR3nt: TGCAGCGTTGCGGTTGGGGAGCAGTTCTTC
CDR3aa: CSVAVGEQFF
v_gene: TRBV29-1
abundance: .
j_gene: TRBJ2-1
d_gene: .

CDR3nt: TGTGCCAGCAGCCTCAGTACGGCTACCTACGAGCAGTACTTC
CDR3aa: CASSLSTATYEQYF
v_gene: TRBV7-2
abundance: few
j_gene: TRBJ2-7
d_gene: .

CDR3nt: TGCAGTGCTAGAGGCAGGGACAGAAGTTCCTACAATGAGCAGTTCTTC
CDR3aa: CSARGRDRSSYNEQFF
v_gene: TRBV20-1
abundance: few
j_gene: TRBJ2-1
d_gene: TRBD1

CDR3nt: TGCAGCGTGACATCTAGCGGGAAGGATACGCAGTATTTT
CDR3aa: CSVTSSGKDTQYF
v_gene: TRBV29-1
abundance: few
j_gene: TRBJ2-3
d_gene: TRBD2

CDR3nt: TGTGCCAGCTCACCCCGGGGGGGCCTATTCAATGAGCAGTTCTTC
CDR3aa: CASSPRGGLFNEQFF
v_gene: TRBV18
abundance: .
j_gene: TRBJ2-1
d_gene: TRBD2

CDR3nt: TGTGCCAGCCGTAGCAAGGGGCAGGGTAACGAGCAGTACTTC
CDR3aa: CASRSKGQGNEQYF
v_gene: TRBV11-2
abundance: .
j_gene: TRBJ2-7
d_gene: .

CDR3nt: TGTGCCAGCAGCTTAGCTCTAGGCGTCCCCGAGACCCAGTACTTC
CDR3aa: CASSLALGVPETQYF
v_gene: TRBV11-2
abundance: many
j_gene: TRBJ2-5
d_gene: .

CDR3nt: TGCGCCAGCAGCCCTCGGACAGGGGGCCTCTCTGGGGCCAACGTCCTGACTTTC
CDR3aa: CASSPRTGGLSGANVLTF
v_gene: TRBV5-1
abundance: .
j_gene: TRBJ2-6
d_gene: TRBD1

CDR3nt: TGTGCCAGCAGCCCCTTTAGCGGGGGGGCTAGCGGGGAGCTGTTTTTT
CDR3aa: CASSPFSGGASGELFF
v_gene: TRBV12-3/TRBV12-4
abundance: .
j_gene: TRBJ2-2
d_gene: TRBD2

CDR3nt: TGTGCCAGCAGCTTATCTAGCGGGTCGGATACGCAGTATTTT
CDR3aa: CASSLSSGSDTQYF
v_gene: TRBV7-2
abundance: few
j_gene: TRBJ2-3
d_gene: TRBD2

CDR3nt: TGTGCCAGCAGTGAGGTAGGAGGGGGCAATGAGCAGTTCTTC
CDR3aa: CASSEVGGGNEQFF
v_gene: TRBV6-1
abundance: .
j_gene: TRBJ2-1
d_gene: .

CDR3nt: TGTGCCAGCAGTTCCCGACAGGGTTGGAATGAAAAACTGTTTTTT
CDR3aa: CASSSRQGWNEKLFF
v_gene: TRBV27
abundance: .
j_gene: TRBJ1-4
d_gene: TRBD1

CDR3nt: TGCAGTGCTTTAGGACGGGAAATTAACTATGGCTACACCTTC
CDR3aa: CSALGREINYGYTF
v_gene: TRBV20-1
abundance: .
j_gene: TRBJ1-2
d_gene: .

CDR3nt: TGTGCCAGCAGCCATCGAGGCAGCACCGGGGAGCTGTTTTTT
CDR3aa: CASSHRGSTGELFF
v_gene: TRBV4-2
abundance: .
j_gene: TRBJ2-2
d_gene: .

CDR3nt: TGTGCCACCAGGGGACAGAATAGCAATCAGCCCCAGCATTTT
CDR3aa: CATRGQNSNQPQHF
v_gene: TRBV15
abundance: few
j_gene: TRBJ1-5
d_gene: TRBD1

CDR3nt: TGTGCCAGCAGTTTACAGGGGGCATCCGGGGCCAACGTCCTGACTTTC
CDR3aa: CASSLQGASGANVLTF
v_gene: TRBV12-3/TRBV12-4
abundance: .
j_gene: TRBJ2-6
d_gene: TRBD1

CDR3nt: TGTGCCAGCGGGCTTAGAGGAGCAGATACGCAGTATTTT
CDR3aa: CASGLRGADTQYF
v_gene: TRBV12-3/TRBV12-4
abundance: .
j_gene: TRBJ2-3
d_gene: .

CDR3nt: TGTGCCAGCAGCTTAAGACCTGAGGGGGATACGCAGTATTTT
CDR3aa: CASSLRPEGDTQYF
v_gene: TRBV7-6
abundance: .
j_gene: TRBJ2-3
d_gene: .

CDR3nt: TGTGCCAGCTCACCATTCGGCGAGACGCAGTATTTT
CDR3aa: CASSPFGETQYF
v_gene: TRBV18
abundance: .
j_gene: TRBJ2-3
d_gene: .

CDR3nt: TGCGCCAGCAGCCGGACTACCACAGGGTTAGGGGAGACCCAGTACTTC
CDR3aa: CASSRTTTGLGETQYF
v_gene: TRBV5-1
abundance: few
j_gene: TRBJ2-5
d_gene: .

CDR3nt: TGTGCCAGCAGCCGAGAGATAGCGGGGGGTAGTGAGACCCAGTACTTC
CDR3aa: CASSREIAGGSETQYF
v_gene: TRBV4-2
abundance: .
j_gene: TRBJ2-5
d_gene: TRBD2

CDR3nt: TGTGCCAGCAGCCCCCGCAACCCTGCCCTAGATACGCAGTATTTT
CDR3aa: CASSPRNPALDTQYF
v_gene: TRBV12-3/TRBV12-4
abundance: .
j_gene: TRBJ2-3
d_gene: .

CDR3nt: TGTGCCAGCAGCTTCGTGGGACTCCCCATTGCTAGCACAGATACGCAGTATTTT
CDR3aa: CASSFVGLPIASTDTQYF
v_gene: TRBV7-3
abundance: .
j_gene: TRBJ2-3
d_gene: .

CDR3nt: TGCGCCAGCAGCTTGGACGGTAGGAACACTGAAGCTTTCTTT
CDR3aa: CASSLDGRNTEAFF
v_gene: TRBV5-1
abundance: few
j_gene: TRBJ1-1
d_gene: .

CDR3nt: TGCGCCAGCAGCCACGACAGGTTTTACAATGAGCAGTTCTTC
CDR3aa: CASSHDRFYNEQFF
v_gene: TRBV5-1
abundance: .
j_gene: TRBJ2-1
d_gene: .

CDR3nt: TGCGCCAGCAAAGGTAGTAGCGGGAGGATCAATGAGCAGTTCTTC
CDR3aa: CASKGSSGRINEQFF
v_gene: TRBV5-1
abundance: many
j_gene: TRBJ2-1
d_gene: TRBD2

CDR3nt: TGTGCCAGCAGCCCCGAGGGAGGGTACCAAATATTTTCCTACAATGAGCAGTTCTTC
CDR3aa: CASSPEGGYQIFSYNEQFF
v_gene: TRBV11-2
abundance: many
j_gene: TRBJ2-1
d_gene: TRBD2

CDR3nt: TGCAGTGCTAGAGACACCTTAAGTGGGTACAATGAGCAGTTCTTC
CDR3aa: CSARDTLSGYNEQFF
v_gene: TRBV20-1
abundance: .
j_gene: TRBJ2-1
d_gene: .